These 30 T cell receptor beta chains came from one sample sequenced in a study of T cells in pancreatic ductal adenocarcinoma. Selected pancreatic ductal adenocarcinoma patients had undergone surgery without neoadjuvant therapy. Profiling relied on immunoSEQ multiplex PCR, and the TCRdb table lists in-frame clones only, not all of them. The sample consists of over 7,000 clones, roughly 91% of them appearing once. Sequenced input: PBMCs. These receptors were taken from a human donor with pancreatic ductal adenocarcinoma.

V gene TRBV30 combines with J gene TRBJ1-6; no clear D. Per germline, CDR1 GTSNPN and CDR2 SVGIG (reference sequence). This CDR3 has 13 residues. V lost 8 bases to trimming and J lost 6 bases, with 14 bases between them. CDR3: CAATQVRNSPLHF. In DNA form, the CDR3 reads TGTGCCGCTACGCAAGTCCGTAATTCACCCCTCCACTTT. The full variable domain, with the rest looked up from reference TRBV30 and TRBJ1-6, is SQTIHQWPATLVQPVGSPLSLECTVEGTSNPNLYWYRQAAGRGLQLLFYSVGIGQISSEVPQNLSASRPQDRQFILSSKKLLLSDSGFYLCAATQVRNSPLHFGNGTRLTVT.

In its sample, this clone was seen a few times. This chain uses TRBV4-1 with TRBJ1-2; 10 bases align to TRBD1. CDR3 length: 14 amino acids. The ends lost 1 base at V and 8 bases at J; junction bases unmatched: 4. CDR1 MGHRA and CDR2 YSYEKL come from the germline V gene. The CDR3 DNA reads as TGCGCCAGCAGCCAAGCGACAGGGGGCAGGGGCTACACCTTC. Translating it yields CASSQATGGRGYTF.

This sequence joins TRBV19 and TRBJ1-5; TRBD1 aligns across 7 bases. J was trimmed by 3 bases and V by 4 bases; bases with no gene match: 6. CDR1 and CDR2 (germline): LNHDA, SQIVND (reference sequence). There are 15 residues in the CDR3. In DNA, the CDR3 is TGTGCCAGTAGTAACCCCAGGGGGACCAATCAGCCCCAGCATTTT. It codes for CASSNPRGTNQPQHF. The variable domain in full, completed from reference TRBV19 and TRBJ1-5, reads DGGITQSPKYLFRKEGQNVTLSCEQNLNHDAMYWYRQDPGQGLRLIYYSQIVNDFQKGDIAEGYSVSREKKESFPLTVTSAQKNPTAFYLCASSNPRGTNQPQHFGDGTRLSIL.

The V gene is TRBV6-1, the J gene TRBJ1-5, with TRBD1 matching over 10 bases. This CDR3 is 15 amino acids long. Germline assignment: CDR1 MNHNS and CDR2 SASEGT. Losses at the gene ends were 11 bases for V and 0 bases for J; bases not matched to a gene: 7. The DNA for the CDR3 is TGTGCCGCCAGCTGGGACAGGGGTAGCAATCAGCCCCAGCATTTT. It is translated as CAASWDRGSNQPQHF.

This clone was seen only once. This chain connects TRBV30 to TRBJ1-3; D is uncertain. CDR3 length: 13 residues. Germline CDR1 and CDR2: GTSNPN and SVGIG (reference sequence). The V and J ends lost 5 bases and 7 bases respectively, with 15 bases between them. The CDR3 nucleotides read TGTGCCTGGGACGCGGGTTTTCGGAACACCATATATTTT. This translates into CAWDAGFRNTIYF.

This clone turned up a few times. V usage is TRBV28 and J usage is TRBJ1-2, with TRBD1 identical over 7 bases. Trimming removed 8 bases from V and 6 bases from J; junction bases left unmatched: 12. Germline loops: CDR1 MDHEN, CDR2 SYDVKM. This CDR3 has 14 residues. Here the CDR3 reads CASRQGQIVDGYTF. For the CDR3, the DNA is TGTGCCAGCCGCCAGGGACAGATTGTGGATGGCTACACCTTC.

CDR3 nucleotides: TGTGCCAGCAGTCTAGGGGTGTACCCTGAAAAACTGTTTTTT. It yields the protein CASSLGVYPEKLFF. This chain uses TRBV25-1 with TRBJ1-4; a weak D match, TRBD1 (5 bases). From germline, CDR1 is MGHDK and CDR2 SYGVNS. CDR3 length: 14 residues. V was trimmed by 5 bases and J by 7 bases, leaving 14 bases between them. Drawing the rest from reference TRBV25-1 and TRBJ1-4, the complete variable domain is EADIYQTPRYLVIGTGKKITLECSQTMGHDKMYWYQQDPGMELHLIHYSYGVNSTEKGDLSSESTVSRIRTEHFPLTLESARPSHTSQYLCASSLGVYPEKLFFGSGTQLSVL.

The chain combines TRBV7-9 with TRBJ2-7; 8 nucleotides agree with TRBD1. V gave up 5 bases and J gave up 6 bases; unmatched junction bases: 15. The germline CDR1 and CDR2 sequences are SEHNR and FQNEAQ (reference sequence). CDR3 length equals 16 residues. CDR3 nucleotides: TGTGCCAGCAGCCCACCCGGACAGGGCAGGATCACCGAGCAGTACTTC. This translates into CASSPPGQGRITEQYF. Variable domain in full (rest from reference TRBV7-9 and TRBJ2-7): DTGVSQNPRHKITKRGQNVTFRCDPISEHNRLYWYRQTLGQGPEFLTYFQNEAQLEKSRLLSDRFSAERPKGSFSTLEIQRTEQGDSAMYLCASSPPGQGRITEQYFGPGTRLTVT.

The chain couples TRBV19 to TRBJ1-3; 10 bases agree with TRBD1. Per germline, CDR1 LNHDA and CDR2 SQIVND (reference sequence). The CDR3 spans 14 residues. The trim removed 6 bases at V and 1 base at J, leaving 0 bases unmatched. CDR3 amino acids: CASRGQGSGNTIYF. CDR3 nucleotide sequence: TGTGCCAGTAGGGGACAGGGGTCTGGAAACACCATATATTTT.

The chain recombines TRBV6-1 with TRBJ1-3, with TRBD1 matching 7 bases. V lost 5 bases, J lost 3 bases, and 7 bases stayed unmatched. Germline V gene data show CDR1 as MNHNS and CDR2 as SASEGT. The CDR3 consists of 15 residues. Here the CDR3 DNA reads TGTGCCAGCAGTAGGGACAGCCACCTTGGAAACACCATATATTTT. As protein: CASSRDSHLGNTIYF.

This chain links TRBV7-9 with TRBJ2-1; D ambiguous. CDR1 and CDR2 from the germline V gene are SEHNR and FQNEAQ (reference sequence). Trimming removed 3 bases at V and 15 bases at J, with 27 bases between. This CDR3 is built from 16 residues. Here the CDR3 DNA reads TGTGCCAGCAGCTTCGCGGTGGTCACATACTCCTCCACTTGGTTCTTC. This gives the protein CASSFAVVTYSSTWFF.

The J gene is TRBJ2-5, the V gene TRBV14; 13 bases map to TRBD2. V gave up 2 bases and J gave up 4 bases; unmatched junction bases: 4. This CDR3 region has 16 residues. Germline lookup yields CDR1 SGHDN and CDR2 FVKESK. The CDR3 nucleotides are TGTGCCAGCAGCCAACGGACTAGCGGGAGCGGAGAGACCCAGTACTTC. It translates to CASSQRTSGSGETQYF.

Only a few counts were recorded for this clone. The chain links TRBV10-3 to TRBJ1-6; TRBD1 matches at 7 bases. The CDR3 totals 14 residues. Germline CDR1 is ENHRY and CDR2 is SYGVKD. Losses at the gene ends were 6 bases for V and 7 bases for J; bases not matched to a gene: 6. Written as DNA, the CDR3 is TGTGCCATCAGGAGGGACAGTGCAAATTCACCCCTCCACTTT. It codes for CAIRRDSANSPLHF.

The chain combines TRBV5-1 with TRBJ2-1; D is possibly TRBD1 (7 bases). Germline V gene data show CDR1 as SGHRS and CDR2 as YFSETQ. V shed 3 bases and J shed 8 bases, with 15 bases lying between them. This CDR3 is built from 14 residues. The CDR3 loop reads CASSWMDRRDEQFF. The CDR3 DNA sequence: TGCGCCAGCAGCTGGATGGACAGGAGGGATGAGCAGTTCTTC.

The chain uses TRBV30 and TRBJ2-1, with D perhaps TRBD1 (5 bases). Germline V gene lookup returns CDR1 GTSNPN and CDR2 SVGIG (reference sequence). The CDR3 loop spans 13 amino acids. Trimming took off 0 bases at V and 5 bases at J, with 8 bases between the two ends. The DNA of the CDR3 is TGTGCCTGGAGTGTAAACAGGAACAATGAGCAGTTCTTC. Translation: CAWSVNRNNEQFF.

The rearrangement uses TRBV11-3 and TRBJ1-2; D is perhaps TRBD1 (5 bases). This CDR3 region has 16 residues. Trimming shortened V by 6 bases and J by 8 bases, and 25 bases separated the two germline ends. Germline V gene lookup returns CDR1 SGHNT and CDR2 YENEEA. DNA for the CDR3: TGTGCCAGCAGTCGAGATGGGCCCCCCAGGGAAGGCGGCTACACCTTC. It specifies CASSRDGPPREGGYTF.

The chain combines TRBV5-6 with TRBJ1-2; 9 nucleotides align to TRBD1. CDR3 length: 15 amino acids. V trimming: 4 bases; J trimming: 4 bases; junction bases outside the gene matches: 8. CDR1 is SGHDT, CDR2 YYEEEE, per germline. In DNA, the CDR3 is TGTGCCAGCAGCCTACCCCCGGGACAGGGCTATGGCTACACCTTC. Translated: CASSLPPGQGYGYTF.

The chain employs TRBV7-2 and TRBJ2-1; TRBD2 matches at 11 bases. CDR1 SGHTA and CDR2 FQGNSA come from the germline V gene. The CDR3 contains 17 residues. The J segment lost 0 bases and the V segment lost 1 base, leaving 2 bases of the junction unmatched. The CDR3 nucleotides are TGTGCCAGCAGCTTAGGAGGACTAGCGGGCTCCTACAATGAGCAGTTCTTC. Its protein product is CASSLGGLAGSYNEQFF. The full variable domain, with the rest looked up from reference TRBV7-2 and TRBJ2-1, is GAGVSQSPSNKVTEKGKDVELRCDPISGHTALYWYRQSLGQGLEFLIYFQGNSAPDKSGLPSDRFSAERTGGSVSTLTIQRTQQEDSAVYLCASSLGGLAGSYNEQFFGPGTRLTVL.

This chain connects TRBV6-6 to TRBJ2-4; D gene ambiguous. The CDR3 runs to 16 residues. V gave up 5 bases and J gave up 0 bases, with 14 bases separating them. From germline, CDR1 is MNHNY and CDR2 SVGAGI (reference sequence). The CDR3 reads CASSHVISIAKNIQYF. The CDR3 DNA sequence: TGTGCCAGCAGTCACGTTATTAGCATAGCCAAAAACATTCAGTACTTC.

Points on this clone: Other DNA sequences within the sample encode an identical CDR3. This sequence joins TRBV7-2 and TRBJ2-5; 13 bases map to TRBD2. CDR3 length: 15 residues. V gave up 5 bases and J gave up 4 bases; unmatched junction bases: 4. From germline, CDR1 is SGHTA and CDR2 FQGNSA. The CDR3 reads CASSRGLAGAETQYF. The CDR3 DNA sequence: TGTGCCAGCAGCAGAGGACTAGCGGGAGCAGAGACCCAGTACTTC.

CDR3 nucleotide sequence: TGTGCCAGCAGCGTCATCACAGATACGCAGTATTTT. Translated, it gives CASSVITDTQYF. The rearrangement uses TRBV9 and TRBJ2-3, with no clear D. V shed 2 bases and J shed 2 bases, with 3 bases lying between them. Germline CDR1 is SGDLS and CDR2 is YYNGEE. CDR3 length equals 12 residues. Drawing the rest from reference TRBV9 and TRBJ2-3, the complete variable domain is DSGVTQTPKHLITATGQRVTLRCSPRSGDLSVYWYQQSLDQGLQFLIQYYNGEERAKGNILERFSAQQFPDLHSELNLSSLELGDSALYFCASSVITDTQYFGPGTRLTVL.

The chain employs TRBV30 and TRBJ2-7, with 9 bases aligning to TRBD2. V gave up 3 bases and J gave up 3 bases; unmatched junction bases: 9. CDR1 and CDR2 from the germline V gene are GTSNPN and SVGIG (reference sequence). The CDR3 extends over 15 amino acids. The CDR3, as DNA: TGTGCCTGGAGGGAGCGTCTAGCGGGACACTACGAGCAGTACTTC. It translates to CAWRERLAGHYEQYF. The full variable domain, rest sourced from reference TRBV30 and TRBJ2-7, is SQTIHQWPATLVQPVGSPLSLECTVEGTSNPNLYWYRQAAGRGLQLLFYSVGIGQISSEVPQNLSASRPQDRQFILSSKKLLLSDSGFYLCAWRERLAGHYEQYFGPGTRLTVT.

The chain uses TRBV5-4 and TRBJ1-6; TRBD1 agrees at 11 bases. The V segment lost 4 bases and the J segment 7 bases; nucleotides outside the gene matches: 4. Looked up from germline, CDR1 is SGHNT and CDR2 is YYREEE (reference sequence). The CDR3 has 15 amino acids. DNA for the CDR3: TGTGCCAGCAGCCAACGGGACAGGGGGAATTCACCCCTCCACTTT. This codes for CASSQRDRGNSPLHF.

This clone was counted once. The genes are TRBV19 and TRBJ1-3, with D unresolved. CDR3 length equals 14 residues. Germline values: CDR1 LNHDA, CDR2 SQIVND (reference sequence). The V end lost 4 bases, the J end lost 2 bases, and 9 bases lay between the germline ends. The CDR3 DNA follows: TGTGCCAGTAGTAGAGGTACGGCTGGAAACACCATATATTTT. As protein: CASSRGTAGNTIYF.

The chain has TRBV5-1 and TRBJ2-7; D gene uncertain. Germline V gene sequence: CDR1 SGHRS, CDR2 YFSETQ. This CDR3 has 15 residues. V was pared by 2 bases and J by 3 bases, with 15 bases between. The CDR3: CASSLRHPSVYEQYF. In DNA, the CDR3 is TGCGCCAGCAGCTTAAGACACCCGTCCGTCTACGAGCAGTACTTC.

In this sample, this clone turned up once. This rearrangement joins TRBV11-3 to TRBJ2-3; no firm D call. V shed 0 bases and J shed 0 bases, with 10 bases lying between them. The CDR3 extends over 16 amino acids. The germline V gene encodes CDR1 SGHNT and CDR2 YENEEA. The chain's CDR3 is CASSLDINGSTDTQYF. The CDR3 bases are TGTGCCAGCAGCTTAGATATCAACGGGAGCACAGATACGCAGTATTTT.

The chain combines TRBV25-1 with TRBJ1-3, with TRBD1 identical over 10 bases. Germline trimming cut 1 base from V and 0 bases from J; bases unmatched to any gene: 3. This CDR3 comprises 17 residues. Germline V gene data show CDR1 as MGHDK and CDR2 as SYGVNS. Written as DNA, the CDR3 is TGTGCCAGCAGTGAATGGACAGGGGGGTACTCTGGAAACACCATATATTTT. It specifies CASSEWTGGYSGNTIYF. Looking up the rest from reference TRBV25-1 and TRBJ1-3 gives the full variable domain: EADIYQTPRYLVIGTGKKITLECSQTMGHDKMYWYQQDPGMELHLIHYSYGVNSTEKGDLSSESTVSRIRTEHFPLTLESARPSHTSQYLCASSEWTGGYSGNTIYFGEGSWLTVV.

Written as DNA, the CDR3 is TGTGCCAGTAGTATTATTGGGGGGTCGGGCAATGAGCAGTTCTTC. Its translation is CASSIIGGSGNEQFF. The V gene is TRBV19, the J gene TRBJ2-1; D is perhaps TRBD2 (6 bases). CDR3 length: 15 amino acids. V was cut by 3 bases and J by 6 bases, with 15 bases left in between. Germline V gene sequence: CDR1 LNHDA, CDR2 SQIVND (reference sequence).

V is TRBV7-2 and J is TRBJ2-7; 9 bases match TRBD1. CDR3 length: 14 amino acids. Germline CDR1 is SGHTA and CDR2 is FQGNSA. J was trimmed by 2 bases and V by 4 bases; bases with no gene match: 3. The CDR3 here is CASSYGTGPYEQYF. The CDR3 DNA sequence: TGTGCCAGCAGCTACGGGACAGGGCCCTACGAGCAGTACTTC.

This chain connects TRBV6-1 to TRBJ1-1; 7 positions agree with TRBD1. V lost 5 bases and J lost 0; bases outside the gene matches: 3. Germline V gene lookup returns CDR1 MNHNS and CDR2 SASEGT. This CDR3 is 14 amino acids long. The CDR3 here is CASSIQGVNTEAFF. The CDR3 bases are TGTGCCAGCAGTATCCAGGGGGTGAACACTGAAGCTTTCTTT.